These 30 T cell receptor beta chains were all obtained from the same sample, sequenced in a study of T cell repertoires in cytomegalovirus infection. TCRdb re-derived calls from the reads in MiXCR, one entry per CDR3 protein. In the table there are approximately 340,000 distinct CDR3 sequences, 25% to 30% of which are singletons. The antigens these receptors bind are not known. Sequences were derived from cultured PBMCs, sampled from culture after CMV antigen stimulation. Receptors originate from a human donor in good health (CMV status not recorded). Some clones in this sample may be carry-over from other donors' samples.

The rearrangement uses TRBV7-6 and TRBJ2-7; the D gene could be TRBD1 or TRBD2 (5 bases each). The CDR3 is 15 amino acids. The germline gives CDR1 SGHVS, CDR2 FNYEAQ. Trimming pared 5 bases from V and 0 bases from J, leaving 14 bases between. The CDR3 region is CASSPDGAVSYEQYF. As DNA, the CDR3 is TGTGCCAGCAGCCCAGACGGGGCAGTCTCCTACGAGCAGTACTTC.

This clonotype has more than one count but fewer than ten. The J gene is TRBJ2-3, the V gene TRBV20-1, with 7 bases that match TRBD2. The CDR3 contains 14 residues. Germline V lookup: CDR1 DFQATT, CDR2 SNEGSKA (reference sequence). V dropped 5 bases and J dropped 2; count of bases not matched to a gene: 7. CDR3 region: CSAPGGGNTDTQYF. In DNA form, the CDR3 reads TGCAGTGCTCCCGGCGGGGGAAACACAGATACGCAGTATTTT.

This clonotype was seen only a few times. The V call is TRBV5-1, the J call TRBJ1-3; D not certain. CDR3 length: 15 amino acids. V was pared by 0 bases and J by 2 bases, with 9 bases between. Germline CDR1 reads SGHRS; CDR2 reads YFSETQ. CDR3 DNA: TGCGCCAGCAGCTTGGAGGGCGGAGCTGGAAACACCATATATTTT. Translated: CASSLEGGAGNTIYF.

The V gene is TRBV6-5, the J gene TRBJ1-1; perhaps TRBD1 as D (6 bases). The CDR3 spans 16 residues. Germline lookup yields CDR1 MNHEY and CDR2 SVGAGI. Trimming pared 4 bases from V and 1 base from J, leaving 16 bases between. Here the CDR3 DNA reads TGTGCCAGCAGTTTCTGGTTGAGGGGGGAGAACACTGAAGCTTTCTTT. Its translation: CASSFWLRGENTEAFF.

The rearrangement links TRBV11-1 to TRBJ1-3, with D unclear. V was trimmed by 5 bases and J by 6 bases, leaving 11 bases between them. Germline V gene lookup returns CDR1 SGHAT and CDR2 FQDESV (reference sequence). The CDR3 length is 13 residues. The CDR3 sequence is CASSELGENTIYF. DNA of the CDR3: TGTGCCAGCAGCGAACTAGGCGAAAACACCATATATTTT. Supplemented by reference TRBV11-1 and TRBJ1-3, the full variable domain reads EAEVAQSPRYKITEKSQAVAFWCDPISGHATLYWYRQILGQGPELLVQFQDESVVDDSQLPKDRFSAERLKGVDSTLKIQPAELGDSAMYLCASSELGENTIYFGEGSWLTVV.

In nucleotides, the CDR3 is TGTGCCAGCTCACCCGGGACTAGCGGAGCCAATGAGCAGTTCTTC. It translates to CASSPGTSGANEQFF. The chain has TRBV18 and TRBJ2-1, with TRBD2 matching over 11 bases. Trimming removed 3 bases from V and 6 bases from J; junction bases left unmatched: 4. Germline V gene sequence: CDR1 KGHSH, CDR2 LQKENI. The CDR3 is made up of 15 amino acids.

This clonotype was seen more than once but under ten times. The chain carries TRBV12-5 and TRBJ2-3, with 7 bases fitting TRBD1. V gave up 4 bases and J gave up 0 bases; unmatched junction bases: 4. CDR3 size: 15 residues. Germline-derived CDR1 and CDR2 are LGHNT and FRNRAP. The CDR3 coding sequence is TGTGCTAGTGGTTCGGGACAGACTAGCACAGATACGCAGTATTTT. Amino acid sequence: CASGSGQTSTDTQYF.

V and J are TRBV2 and TRBJ2-1, with D maybe TRBD2 (5 bases). The CDR3 extends over 15 amino acids. Germline values: CDR1 SNHLY, CDR2 FYNNEI. The ends were cut back, 4 bases at V and 0 bases at J, with 10 bases in the middle. The CDR3 region is CASSVGLGSYNEQFF. The CDR3 bases are TGTGCCAGCAGTGTCGGACTGGGCTCCTACAATGAGCAGTTCTTC.

V usage is TRBV18 and J usage is TRBJ1-2, with a tentative D call TRBD1 (6 bases). Germline V CDR1 and CDR2: KGHSH, LQKENI. V lost 3 bases, J lost 6 bases, and 14 bases lay in between. This CDR3 contains 14 residues. Here the CDR3 reads CASSPNRALDGYTF. The CDR3, as DNA: TGTGCCAGCTCACCTAACAGGGCCCTGGATGGCTACACCTTC.

A few counts support this clonotype. The chain uses TRBV3-1 and TRBJ2-6, with D unresolved. Trimming removed 4 bases at V and 0 bases at J, with 19 bases between. This CDR3 comprises 19 residues. Germline-derived CDR1 and CDR2 are LGHDT and YNNKEL (reference sequence). As DNA, the CDR3 is TGTGCCAGCAGCCCTAAAATAGTCTTGCAAACCTCTGGGGCCAACGTCCTGACTTTC. Amino acid sequence: CASSPKIVLQTSGANVLTF.

In its sample, this clonotype was seen many times. The gene calls are TRBV12-3 or TRBV12-4 and TRBJ1-2, with TRBD1 identical over 10 bases. This CDR3 contains 14 residues. The V and J ends lost 6 bases and 7 bases, in that order; junction bases with no gene match: 8. The CDR3 sequence is CASSTGTGASGYTF. Written as DNA, the CDR3 is TGTGCCAGCAGCACCGGGACAGGGGCGAGTGGCTACACCTTC.

The J gene is TRBJ1-1, the V gene TRBV28; 7 positions agree with TRBD1. This CDR3 spans 15 amino acids. V gave up 4 bases and J gave up 4 bases; unmatched junction bases: 9. From germline, CDR1 is MDHEN and CDR2 SYDVKM. CDR3 in amino acids: CASSSGAGGGTEAFF. CDR3 nucleotides: TGTGCCAGCAGTTCCGGGGCAGGGGGTGGCACTGAAGCTTTCTTT. Full variable domain (missing parts from reference TRBV28 and TRBJ1-1): DVKVTQSSRYLVKRTGEKVFLECVQDMDHENMFWYRQDPGLGLRLIYFSYDVKMKEKGDIPEGYSVSREKKERFSLILESASTNQTSMYLCASSSGAGGGTEAFFGQGTRLTVV.

The CDR3 bases are TGTGCCAGCAGCGTAGAAGTCTACTACAATGAGCAGTTCTTC. This gives the protein CASSVEVYYNEQFF. This chain connects TRBV9 to TRBJ2-1; D not resolved. From germline, CDR1 is SGDLS and CDR2 YYNGEE. The germline V and J ends were trimmed by 0 bases and 3 bases, with 7 bases remaining between them. There are 14 residues in the CDR3.

This clonotype was seen a few times. This rearrangement joins TRBV7-2 to TRBJ1-5, with D perhaps TRBD1 (6 bases). The CDR3 loop spans 17 amino acids. Trimming stripped 5 bases from V and 3 bases from J, with 20 bases between. The germline V gene encodes CDR1 SGHTA and CDR2 FQGNSA. The CDR3 nucleotides read TGTGCCAGCAGCCCGATGGGGGGGCCTAACAACAATCAGCCCCAGCATTTT. Its translation: CASSPMGGPNNNQPQHF.

Only a few counts were recorded for this clonotype. The CDR3 loop is CASSLIVQGHNEQFF. The CDR3 DNA is TGTGCCAGCAGCTTGATAGTGCAAGGACACAATGAGCAGTTCTTC. This chain links TRBV5-4 with TRBJ2-1; D is ambiguous. Germline loops: CDR1 SGHNT, CDR2 YYREEE (reference sequence). CDR3 length: 15 amino acids. The ends were cut back, 1 base at V and 5 bases at J, with 13 bases in the middle.

This clonotype was observed a handful of times. CDR3: CASSGSETEAFF. CDR3 DNA sequence: TGTGCCAGCAGCGGATCGGAGACTGAAGCTTTCTTT. The chain combines TRBV7-9 with TRBJ1-1; the D is unclear. The CDR3 loop spans 12 amino acids. Trimming removed 5 bases from V and 5 bases from J, with 9 bases in between. CDR1 is SEHNR, CDR2 FQNEAQ, per germline (reference sequence).

The chain couples TRBV5-4 to TRBJ2-5, with no clear D. Germline V gene sequence: CDR1 SGHNT, CDR2 YYREEE (reference sequence). This CDR3 contains 15 residues. V was trimmed by 1 base and J by 5 bases, leaving 15 bases between them. CDR3: CASSLRKAPVETQYF. CDR3 sequence (DNA): TGTGCCAGCAGCTTGAGAAAAGCACCCGTTGAGACCCAGTACTTC.

The CDR3 bases are TGTGCCACCGGACCCGGGTATGCTAATGAAAAACTGTTTTTT. This gives the protein CATGPGYANEKLFF. The chain uses TRBV15 and TRBJ1-4; no definite D call. V lost 8 bases and J 3 bases, leaving 13 bases between the germline ends. CDR1 and CDR2 from the germline V gene are LNHNV and YYDKDF (reference sequence). The CDR3 runs 14 residues.

This clonotype was detected ten times or more. The gene calls are TRBV12-3 or TRBV12-4 and TRBJ2-4, with D uncertain. This CDR3 is 14 amino acids long. V lost 1 base to trimming and J lost 1 base, with 5 bases between them. Here the CDR3 DNA reads TGTGCCAGCAGTTTAGGGGTTGCCAAAAACATTCAGTACTTC. Amino acid sequence: CASSLGVAKNIQYF.

This chain links TRBV7-3 with TRBJ1-5, with no clear D. The CDR3 covers 14 residues. CDR1 is SGHTA and CDR2 is FQGTGA in the germline V gene. The V end was cut by 2 bases, the J end by 4 bases, with 9 bases between. The DNA for the CDR3 is TGTGCCAGCAGCTTATCGGGGAGAAATCAGCCCCAGCATTTT. Translation gives CASSLSGRNQPQHF. Supplemented by reference TRBV7-3 and TRBJ1-5, the full variable domain reads GAGVSQTPSNKVTEKGKYVELRCDPISGHTALYWYRQSLGQGPEFLIYFQGTGAADDSGLPNDRFFAVRPEGSVSTLKIQRTERGDSAVYLCASSLSGRNQPQHFGDGTRLSIL.

V is TRBV28 and J is TRBJ2-7, with 9 bases that match TRBD2. There are 13 residues in the CDR3. Looked up from germline, CDR1 is MDHEN and CDR2 is SYDVKM. The V gene end was trimmed by 6 bases and the J gene end by 3 bases; junction bases not matched to a gene: 3. The CDR3 sequence is CASRLAGVYEQYF. CDR3 sequence (DNA): TGTGCCAGCAGATTAGCGGGAGTCTACGAGCAGTACTTC.

V usage is TRBV4-1 and J usage is TRBJ2-7, with TRBD2 matching 15 bases. The J segment lost 3 bases and the V segment lost 1 base, leaving 10 bases of the junction unmatched. The CDR3 runs 19 residues. The germline gives CDR1 MGHRA, CDR2 YSYEKL. CDR3 sequence: CASSQGGRTSGRAGYEQYF. CDR3 nucleotides: TGCGCCAGCAGCCAAGGGGGCAGGACTAGCGGGAGGGCCGGCTACGAGCAGTACTTC.

V is TRBV19 and J is TRBJ1-4; D remains unclear. Trimming cost V 3 bases and J 2 bases, with 4 bases left between them. Germline CDR1 reads LNHDA; CDR2 reads SQIVND (reference sequence). The CDR3 loop spans 13 amino acids. CDR3 loop: CASSMETNEKLFF. CDR3 bases: TGTGCCAGTAGTATGGAGACTAATGAAAAACTGTTTTTT. The whole variable domain, filled in from reference TRBV19 and TRBJ1-4, reads DGGITQSPKYLFRKEGQNVTLSCEQNLNHDAMYWYRQDPGQGLRLIYYSQIVNDFQKGDIAEGYSVSREKKESFPLTVTSAQKNPTAFYLCASSMETNEKLFFGSGTQLSVL.

The chain uses TRBV7-9 and TRBJ2-3; TRBD2 matches 9 bases. After removal of 4 bases from V and 4 bases from J, the junction contained 6 bases not matched to a gene. This CDR3 is 15 amino acids long. CDR1 is SEHNR, CDR2 FQNEAQ, per germline (reference sequence). CDR3 residues: CASSSEREVADTQYF. DNA of the CDR3: TGTGCCAGCAGCTCAGAGCGGGAGGTCGCAGATACGCAGTATTTT.

At least ten counts were recorded for this clonotype. The chain carries TRBV24-1 and TRBJ1-1; D is unresolved. Trimming pared 7 bases from V and 4 bases from J, leaving 12 bases between. CDR3 size: 13 residues. Germline V gene lookup returns CDR1 KGHDR and CDR2 SFDVKD. The CDR3 here is CATSLTTGTEAFF. The CDR3 bases are TGTGCCACCAGCTTGACAACGGGCACTGAAGCTTTCTTT.

In this sample, this clonotype turned up once. The J gene is TRBJ2-6, the V gene TRBV25-1; D not certain. Germline CDR1 is MGHDK and CDR2 is SYGVNS. Trimming pared 4 bases from V and 0 bases from J, leaving 16 bases between. The CDR3 has 18 amino acids. Written as DNA, the CDR3 is TGTGCCAGCAGTGGAACCCGGACCAAGGGCTCTGGGGCCAACGTCCTGACTTTC. Its translation: CASSGTRTKGSGANVLTF.

This clonotype occurred a few times. V gene TRBV25-1 combines with J gene TRBJ2-3; 11 bases line up with TRBD2. The V gene's germline CDR1 is MGHDK and CDR2 SYGVNS. CDR3 length: 15 residues. V lost 8 bases, J lost 5 bases, and 9 bases stayed unmatched. Written as DNA, the CDR3 is TGTGCCAGCGGGCCTAGCGGGAGGCCGGAAGATACGCAGTATTTT. Protein product: CASGPSGRPEDTQYF.

This clonotype was picked up a small number of times. The chain carries TRBV7-8 and TRBJ2-1, with 11 bases fitting TRBD2. Per germline, CDR1 SGHVS and CDR2 FQNEAQ. The ends lost 1 base at V and 4 bases at J; junction bases unmatched: 3. The CDR3 is 16 residues long. CDR3 amino acids: CASSLGGLAGYNEQFF. The DNA for the CDR3 is TGTGCCAGCAGCTTAGGTGGACTAGCGGGTTACAATGAGCAGTTCTTC.

The chain uses TRBV2 and TRBJ1-5, with D possibly matching TRBD1 (5 bases). The V gene's germline CDR1 is SNHLY and CDR2 FYNNEI. Trimming pared 5 bases from V and 4 bases from J, leaving 15 bases between. This CDR3 is 15 amino acids long. CDR3 region: CASSPGGGANQPQHF. DNA of the CDR3: TGTGCCAGCAGTCCGGGTGGAGGGGCAAATCAGCCCCAGCATTTT.

This clonotype turned up a few times. DNA for the CDR3: TGTGCCAGTAGTCCCCGGGACAGGGTCTTGAACACTGAAGCTTTCTTT. It is translated as CASSPRDRVLNTEAFF. This chain connects TRBV19 to TRBJ1-1; 9 bases fit TRBD1. The germline CDR1 and CDR2 sequences are LNHDA and SQIVND (reference sequence). The CDR3 sequence is 16 residues long. V shed 5 bases, J shed 0 bases, and the junction held 7 bases outside the gene matches.